The 28 T cell receptor beta chains in this list originate from one sample, sequenced in a study of T cells in Graves' hyperthyroidism and ophthalmopathy. Amplification yielded TCR beta CDR3 regions, with RNA transcripts as the source. The HTBI primer set served for first-round RT-PCR of the TCR CDR3. TCRdb re-derived calls from the multiplex PCR reads in MiXCR, one entry per CDR3 protein. The sample includes 390,000 or so distinct CDR3 sequences, approximately 15% seen only once; the top ten take approximately 13%. The material sequenced was blood. These TCRs come from a man younger than 35 with Graves' ophthalmopathy.

This clonotype was detected many times. This rearrangement joins TRBV5-1 to TRBJ2-1, with D possibly called TRBD1 or TRBD2 (6 bases each). There are 15 residues in the CDR3. Germline CDR1 SGHRS, CDR2 YFSETQ. The V and J ends lost 0 bases and 12 bases respectively, with 19 bases between them. CDR3 residues: CASSLESLRGDGQFF. The CDR3 region has the DNA TGCGCCAGCAGCTTGGAATCGTTGAGGGGGGATGGGCAGTTCTTC. Full variable domain (rest looked up from reference TRBV5-1 and TRBJ2-1): KAGVTQTPRYLIKTRGQQVTLSCSPISGHRSVSWYQQTPGQGLQFLFEYFSETQRNKGNFPGRFSGRQFSNSRSEMNVSTLELGDSALYLCASSLESLRGDGQFFGPGTRLTVL.

This clonotype ranks as medium-sized. The CDR3, as DNA: TGTGCCAGCTCACCACCGAGAAGTACCGGGGAGCTGTTTTTT. Protein sequence: CASSPPRSTGELFF. The chain couples TRBV18 to TRBJ2-2; no reliable D call. In germline, CDR1 is KGHSH, CDR2 LQKENI. The CDR3 is 14 residues long. V shed 0 bases and J shed 5 bases, with 7 bases lying between them. Filled out from reference TRBV18 and TRBJ2-2, the complete variable domain reads NAGVMQNPRHLVRRRGQEARLRCSPMKGHSHVYWYRQLPEEGLKFMVYLQKENIIDESGMPKERFSAEFPKEGPSILRIQQVVRGDSAAYFCASSPPRSTGELFFGEGSRLTVL.

The chain combines TRBV5-4 with TRBJ2-3; a weak D match, TRBD2 (6 bases). V lost 0 bases to trimming and J lost 3 bases, with 11 bases between them. Per the germline V gene, CDR1 is SGHNT and CDR2 is YYREEE (reference sequence). The CDR3 runs 15 residues. The CDR3 sequence is CASSLDSSETDTQYF. Here the CDR3 DNA reads TGTGCCAGCAGCTTGGATTCTAGCGAGACAGATACGCAGTATTTT.

This clonotype appeared many times. The V gene is TRBV3-1, the J gene TRBJ2-5; 9 bases fit TRBD2. Looked up from germline, CDR1 is LGHDT and CDR2 is YNNKEL (reference sequence). Trimming removed 4 bases from V and 5 bases from J; junction bases left unmatched: 17. This CDR3 comprises 18 residues. CDR3 amino acids: CASSLRKLAGPTWETQYF. CDR3 sequence (DNA): TGTGCCAGCAGCCTCCGGAAGCTAGCGGGACCAACATGGGAGACCCAGTACTTC.

This clonotype has at least ten counts. This chain joins TRBV30 and TRBJ2-2, with D uncertain. The CDR3 runs 12 residues. V lost 7 bases and J lost 6, with 12 bases in between. Per the germline V gene, CDR1 is GTSNPN and CDR2 is SVGIG (reference sequence). The CDR3 DNA reads TGTGCCTCCAGACATCCGTCCGGGGAGCTGTTTTTT. Protein product: CASRHPSGELFF.

This clonotype has just a few counts. V is TRBV5-1 and J is TRBJ2-7; D call uncertain. CDR1 is SGHRS and CDR2 is YFSETQ in the germline V gene. The CDR3 has 15 amino acids. V shed 3 bases and J shed 6 bases, with 19 bases lying between them. CDR3: CASSSVGDRTIEQYF. The CDR3 nucleotides read TGCGCCAGCAGCTCAGTTGGCGATAGGACGATCGAGCAGTACTTC.

The rearrangement uses TRBV7-9 and TRBJ1-2; 8 bases match TRBD1. After removal of 5 bases from V and 4 bases from J, the junction contained 9 bases not matched to a gene. This CDR3 contains 15 residues. Germline V gene lookup returns CDR1 SEHNR and CDR2 FQNEAQ (reference sequence). The CDR3 DNA is TGTGCCAGCAGCCGAGCCGGGACAGGATTCTATGGCTACACCTTC. Its translation: CASSRAGTGFYGYTF.

This clonotype was seen at least ten times. The chain is built from TRBV7-4 and TRBJ2-7; unclear D gene. Germline CDR1 SGHVT, CDR2 SQSDAQ. The CDR3 extends over 13 amino acids. V was trimmed by 6 bases and J by 5 bases, leaving 14 bases between them. The DNA for the CDR3 is TGTGCCAGCAGGGGCCAGCCTCTCCACGAGCAGTACTTC. Translated: CASRGQPLHEQYF.

The chain recombines TRBV7-9 with TRBJ1-1; no clear D gene. CDR3 length: 15 amino acids. The V end lost 5 bases, the J end lost 1 base, and 14 bases lay between the germline ends. The germline V gene has CDR1 SEHNR and CDR2 FQNEAQ (reference sequence). For the CDR3, the DNA is TGTGCCAGCAGCGGTATGTGGGGTAAGAACACTGAAGCTTTCTTT. Residues: CASSGMWGKNTEAFF.

In this sample, this clonotype turned up many times. The chain uses TRBV13 and TRBJ1-2; D is unclear. Germline lookup yields CDR1 PRHDT and CDR2 FYEKMQ (reference sequence). Trimming removed 5 bases from V and 1 base from J, with 11 bases in between. This CDR3 region has 14 residues. The CDR3 sequence: CASSRLGFNYGYTF. CDR3 bases: TGTGCCAGCAGCAGACTCGGATTTAACTATGGCTACACCTTC.

This clonotype was observed at least ten times. The rearrangement uses TRBV29-1 and TRBJ1-2; TRBD1 aligns across 8 bases. The CDR3 consists of 16 residues. V lost 3 bases and J lost 5; bases outside the gene matches: 14. Germline CDR1 SQVTM, CDR2 ANQGSEA. The CDR3 loop reads CSVDKQGATTLYGYTF. DNA for the CDR3: TGCAGCGTTGATAAGCAGGGGGCTACTACGTTGTATGGCTACACCTTC. Complete variable domain (other parts from reference TRBV29-1 and TRBJ1-2): SAVISQKPSRDICQRGTSLTIQCQVDSQVTMMFWYRQQPGQSLTLIATANQGSEATYESGFVIDKFPISRPNLTFSTLTVSNMSPEDSSIYLCSVDKQGATTLYGYTFGSGTRLTVV.

This clonotype was seen repeatedly, ten times or more. The rearrangement joins TRBV5-1 to TRBJ2-5; a possible D gene is TRBD1 (6 bases). The CDR3 length is 15 residues. Germline-derived CDR1 and CDR2 are SGHRS and YFSETQ. Trimming took off 7 bases at V and 0 bases at J, with 16 bases between the two ends. The CDR3 DNA sequence: TGCGCCAGCGACCGTGGGACATCGGACCAAGAGACCCAGTACTTC. Translated, it gives CASDRGTSDQETQYF.

The sample holds many counts of this clonotype. The V call is TRBV6-1, the J call TRBJ2-3; D may be TRBD2 (7 bases). The V end was cut by 11 bases, the J end by 2 bases, with 20 bases between. Germline V gene lookup returns CDR1 MNHNS and CDR2 SASEGT. The CDR3 has 15 residues. CDR3 bases: TGTGCCGCCAGGGAGAGTCGGGGGGCCACAGATACGCAGTATTTT. This encodes CAARESRGATDTQYF.

In this sample, this clonotype turned up many times. V is TRBV19 and J is TRBJ2-5, with 10 bases aligning to TRBD1. Trimming at V came to 5 bases and at J to 5 bases, leaving 2 bases not matched to a gene. The CDR3 runs to 13 residues. CDR1 is LNHDA and CDR2 is SQIVND in the germline V gene (reference sequence). The CDR3 DNA reads TGTGCCAGTAGTGACAGGGGGCGGGAGACCCAGTACTTC. It translates to CASSDRGRETQYF.

The chain has TRBV12-3 or TRBV12-4 and TRBJ1-6; 8 bases agree with TRBD1. This CDR3 is built from 14 residues. With 6 bases clipped from V and 10 bases from J, the junction kept 8 bases outside the gene matches. The CDR3 sequence: CASRSTGGESPLHF. The DNA for the CDR3 is TGTGCCAGCAGGTCTACAGGGGGAGAATCACCCCTCCACTTT.

This clonotype was counted a few times. The chain is built from TRBV27 and TRBJ1-1, with 8 bases matching TRBD1. Germline CDR1 MNHEY, CDR2 SMNVEV (reference sequence). The CDR3 is 17 residues long. V was pared by 2 bases and J by 1 base, with 9 bases of the junction left unmatched. The CDR3: CASSLGQGAGSNTEAFF. DNA of the CDR3: TGTGCCAGCAGTTTAGGGCAGGGGGCCGGGTCGAACACTGAAGCTTTCTTT.

This clonotype appeared many times. J is TRBJ2-3 and V is TRBV5-1; D possibly corresponds to TRBD1 (5 bases). The V end was cut by 0 bases, the J end by 1 base, with 15 bases between. Germline loops: CDR1 SGHRS, CDR2 YFSETQ. This CDR3 region has 17 residues. CDR3 DNA sequence: TGCGCCAGCAGCTTGGTGCAGGGTGATGGGGGCACAGATACGCAGTATTTT. Encoded protein: CASSLVQGDGGTDTQYF.

The chain links TRBV4-1 to TRBJ2-1; the D is unclear. Per the germline V gene, CDR1 is MGHRA and CDR2 is YSYEKL. The CDR3 is 13 residues long. The ends were cut back, 3 bases at V and 8 bases at J, with 11 bases in the middle. The CDR3 region has the DNA TGCGCCAGCAGCCAGGCTCCCTTTGATGAGCAGTTCTTC. This gives the protein CASSQAPFDEQFF.

This clonotype was counted ten times or more. This chain uses TRBV20-1 with TRBJ1-5, with D maybe TRBD1 (5 bases). This CDR3 has 13 residues. V dropped 4 bases and J dropped 3 bases, with 10 bases sitting between them. In germline, CDR1 is DFQATT, CDR2 SNEGSKA (reference sequence). The CDR3 DNA reads as TGCAGTGCTAAGGGACTGATCAATCAGCCCCAGCATTTT. Protein: CSAKGLINQPQHF.

This clonotype appeared a few times. The rearrangement joins TRBV25-1 to TRBJ1-1; D not certain. The CDR3 sequence is 16 residues long. Looked up from germline, CDR1 is MGHDK and CDR2 is SYGVNS. The V and J ends lost 5 bases and 0 bases respectively, with 16 bases between them. Here the CDR3 reads CASSSLAKELNTEAFF. The DNA of the CDR3 is TGTGCCAGCAGTTCCTTGGCCAAAGAGTTGAACACTGAAGCTTTCTTT.

This clonotype occurred many times. This chain links TRBV20-1 with TRBJ1-1; a possible D gene is TRBD1 (6 bases). The CDR3 length is 14 residues. V was clipped by 5 bases and J by 1 base, with 14 bases between them. Germline lookup yields CDR1 DFQATT and CDR2 SNEGSKA (reference sequence). Here the CDR3 reads CSAFGEGQNTEAFF. The DNA of the CDR3 is TGCAGTGCTTTCGGGGAGGGACAGAACACTGAAGCTTTCTTT.

This clonotype was seen many times. The V and J genes are TRBV5-1 and TRBJ2-1; 10 nucleotides agree with TRBD2. The CDR3 has 18 amino acids. V was clipped by 2 bases and J by 0 bases; unmatched bases: 8. CDR1 is SGHRS and CDR2 is YFSETQ in the germline V gene. The CDR3 DNA follows: TGCGCCAGCAGCTTTGGACTAGCGGAACATGTCTCCTACAATGAGCAGTTCTTC. It encodes CASSFGLAEHVSYNEQFF.

This chain joins TRBV2 and TRBJ2-1; tentative D call: TRBD2 (6 bases). Germline lookup yields CDR1 SNHLY and CDR2 FYNNEI. Trimming pared 8 bases from V and 7 bases from J, leaving 12 bases between. The CDR3 extends over 12 amino acids. CDR3 bases: TGTGCCAGCGGCTCGGGAGTAAATGAGCAGTTCTTC. This encodes CASGSGVNEQFF.

The table lists this clonotype with many counts. This chain joins TRBV7-3 and TRBJ2-1, with 10 bases that match TRBD2. Germline V lookup: CDR1 SGHTA, CDR2 FQGTGA. CDR3 length: 14 amino acids. J lost 10 bases, V lost 5 bases, and 8 bases had no gene match. The CDR3 region is CASSEAGGPREQFF. The CDR3 DNA follows: TGTGCCAGCAGCGAAGCGGGAGGGCCACGGGAGCAGTTCTTC.

This clonotype was detected ten times or more. This sequence joins TRBV27 and TRBJ1-2; no clear D. This CDR3 has 16 residues. Looked up from germline, CDR1 is MNHEY and CDR2 is SMNVEV (reference sequence). The V end lost 6 bases, the J end lost 8 bases, and 25 bases lay between the germline ends. The CDR3: CASRTRLQIGNEGYTF. The CDR3 bases are TGTGCCAGCAGAACCCGTCTCCAAATCGGTAATGAGGGCTACACCTTC.

This clonotype came up many times. The chain employs TRBV19 and TRBJ2-5; D gene uncertain. The CDR3 consists of 16 residues. Trimming shortened V by 4 bases and J by 4 bases, and 19 bases separated the two germline ends. The germline CDR1 and CDR2 sequences are LNHDA and SQIVND (reference sequence). The CDR3 region has the DNA TGTGCCAGTAGTACGGGCCCCCCCCCCTTCGTAGAGACCCAGTACTTC. Amino acid sequence: CASSTGPPPFVETQYF.

Many counts were recorded for this clonotype. The chain recombines TRBV2 with TRBJ2-7; 9 bases line up with TRBD1. From germline, CDR1 is SNHLY and CDR2 FYNNEI. The CDR3 is made up of 13 amino acids. V shed 7 bases, J shed 1 base, and the junction held 2 bases outside the gene matches. CDR3 DNA: TGTGCCAGCACAGGACAGGGGTCCTACGAGCAGTACTTC. Its protein product is CASTGQGSYEQYF.

This clonotype showed up many times. The J gene is TRBJ1-1, the V gene TRBV7-6; tentatively, D is TRBD1 (5 bases). Germline lookup yields CDR1 SGHVS and CDR2 FNYEAQ. Trimming took off 5 bases at V and 0 bases at J, with 22 bases between the two ends. CDR3 length: 18 amino acids. CDR3 residues: CASSPSPYGTALNTEAFF. DNA of the CDR3: TGTGCCAGCAGCCCCTCCCCCTACGGGACCGCACTGAACACTGAAGCTTTCTTT.